Below, 13 T cell receptor beta chains from the same sample are listed, as sequenced in a study of cytomegalovirus exposure and HLA in healthy donors. 60 Vbeta and 13 Jbeta primers were used in PCR. Profiling relied on immunoSEQ multiplex PCR, and the TCRdb table lists in-frame clones only, not all of them. The specimen's table records around 75,000 clones. The sequenced material came from PBMCs. These TCRs come from a man aged 45-60 years in good health and CMV-seropositive.

The rearrangement links TRBV2 to TRBJ2-3, with 9 bases that match TRBD1. Germline CDR1 reads SNHLY; CDR2 reads FYNNEI. The CDR3 spans 14 residues. The junction had 3 bases not matched to a gene; V was cut back by 5 bases and J by 3 bases. The CDR3 here is CASSPGTGTDTQYF. CDR3 DNA: TGTGCCAGCAGTCCCGGGACAGGGACAGATACGCAGTATTTT.

Comments on this clone: One end of the junction does not line up with germline, which may come from a read error. The chain employs TRBV7-9 and TRBJ2-2; 9 bases are a match to TRBD1. The CDR3 consists of 16 residues. Germline V CDR1 and CDR2: SEHNR, FQNEAQ (reference sequence). As DNA, the CDR3 is TGTGCCAGCAGCCTTACCGGGACAGGGAACTCCGGGGAGCTGTTTTTT. Its protein product is CASSLTGTGNSGELFF.

The chain has TRBV6-6 and TRBJ2-7; possible D gene TRBD1, 6 bases. Germline CDR1 MNHNY, CDR2 SVGAGI (reference sequence). This CDR3 has 14 amino acids. Trimming took off 0 bases at V and 3 bases at J, with 9 bases between the two ends. The CDR3, as DNA: TGTGCCAGCAGTTACTCGAAGGACAGCTACGAGCAGTACTTC. Translated: CASSYSKDSYEQYF.

The V gene is TRBV5-6, the J gene TRBJ1-2; D call uncertain. The germline CDR1 and CDR2 sequences are SGHDT and YYEEEE. The CDR3 has 18 amino acids. V lost 6 bases to trimming and J lost 1 base, with 25 bases between them. CDR3 residues: CASIPMAAETKLNYGYTF. Here the CDR3 DNA reads TGTGCCAGCATCCCGATGGCGGCCGAAACGAAGCTTAACTATGGCTACACCTTC.

The genes are TRBV6-1 and TRBJ1-1, with D possibly matching TRBD1 (6 bases). The CDR3 covers 15 residues. V was shortened by 2 bases and J by 1 base, with 11 bases between the two germline ends. CDR1 is MNHNS and CDR2 is SASEGT in the germline V gene. CDR3 sequence (DNA): TGTGCCAGCAGTGAAACTCTCAGGGGGAACACTGAAGCTTTCTTT. Protein sequence: CASSETLRGNTEAFF.

J is TRBJ2-5 and V is TRBV30, with unresolved D. Trimming shortened V by 3 bases and J by 2 bases, and 10 bases separated the two germline ends. Germline values: CDR1 GTSNPN, CDR2 SVGIG (reference sequence). This CDR3 contains 13 residues. CDR3: CAWSPSLQETQYF. In DNA form, the CDR3 reads TGTGCCTGGAGCCCTTCGTTACAAGAGACCCAGTACTTC. Using reference TRBV30 and TRBJ2-5 for the parts outside the CDR3, the full variable domain is SQTIHQWPATLVQPVGSPLSLECTVEGTSNPNLYWYRQAAGRGLQLLFYSVGIGQISSEVPQNLSASRPQDRQFILSSKKLLLSDSGFYLCAWSPSLQETQYFGPGTRLLVL.

V usage is TRBV11-2 and J usage is TRBJ2-7, with D unresolved. Germline loops: CDR1 SGHAT, CDR2 FQNNGV. The V end lost 5 bases, the J end lost 7 bases, and 12 bases lay between the germline ends. This CDR3 spans 12 amino acids. The CDR3 sequence is CASSPSSQEQYF. The CDR3 DNA sequence: TGTGCCAGCAGCCCCTCATCTCAGGAGCAGTACTTC. The full variable domain, in which reference TRBV11-2 and TRBJ2-7 provide the parts outside the CDR3, is EAGVAQSPRYKIIEKRQSVAFWCNPISGHATLYWYQQILGQGPKLLIQFQNNGVVDDSQLPKDRFSAERLKGVDSTLKIQPAKLEDSAVYLCASSPSSQEQYFGPGTRLTVT.

The chain carries TRBV10-2 and TRBJ2-1; D unresolved. The V end was cut by 0 bases, the J end by 3 bases, with 9 bases between. Germline lookup yields CDR1 WSHSY and CDR2 SAAADI. The CDR3 runs 15 residues. DNA for the CDR3: TGCGCCAGCAGTGAGTCGTGGCAAGTCTACAATGAGCAGTTCTTC. This codes for CASSESWQVYNEQFF.

The chain is built from TRBV6-5 and TRBJ2-7; 7 nucleotides agree with TRBD1. Germline-derived CDR1 and CDR2 are MNHEY and SVGAGI. Trimming at V came to 6 bases and at J to 0 bases, leaving 8 bases not matched to a gene. The CDR3 contains 15 residues. CDR3 amino acids: CASRFSGTASYEQYF. In nucleotides, the CDR3 is TGTGCCAGCAGATTTTCCGGGACAGCCTCCTACGAGCAGTACTTC.

V and J are TRBV4-1 and TRBJ2-7, with TRBD2 as a possible D gene (6 bases). Germline CDR1 MGHRA, CDR2 YSYEKL. This CDR3 contains 14 residues. V lost 4 bases, J lost 4 bases, and 14 bases lay in between. As DNA, the CDR3 is TGCGCCAGCAGCCGGGAGGAGTGGGGGTACGAGCAGTACGTC. Its translation is CASSREEWGYEQYV.

The chain joins TRBV7-9 to TRBJ2-5; 9 positions agree with TRBD2. The germline V gene has CDR1 SEHNR and CDR2 FQNEAQ (reference sequence). V was pared by 5 bases and J by 3 bases, with 7 bases of the junction left unmatched. The CDR3 covers 15 residues. The DNA for the CDR3 is TGTGCCAGCAGCGCAGGACTAGCGAGGGAAGAGACCCAGTACTTC. This gives the protein CASSAGLAREETQYF.

The chain couples TRBV10-3 to TRBJ1-2; D uncertain. The CDR3 runs 15 residues. Germline V lookup: CDR1 ENHRY, CDR2 SYGVKD. V dropped 3 bases and J dropped 7 bases, with 18 bases sitting between them. The CDR3 sequence: CAISDSFGRGGGYTF. The CDR3, as DNA: TGTGCCATCAGTGATTCCTTCGGGCGGGGAGGTGGCTACACCTTC.

V usage is TRBV9 and J usage is TRBJ1-2; 12 bases are shared with TRBD1. V shed 3 bases, J shed 4 bases, and the junction held 10 bases outside the gene matches. This CDR3 comprises 17 residues. Germline V gene lookup returns CDR1 SGDLS and CDR2 YYNGEE. CDR3 in DNA: TGTGCCAGCAGCGGCCGGGACAGGGGGCGCGTCGGCTATGGCTACACCTTC. This codes for CASSGRDRGRVGYGYTF.